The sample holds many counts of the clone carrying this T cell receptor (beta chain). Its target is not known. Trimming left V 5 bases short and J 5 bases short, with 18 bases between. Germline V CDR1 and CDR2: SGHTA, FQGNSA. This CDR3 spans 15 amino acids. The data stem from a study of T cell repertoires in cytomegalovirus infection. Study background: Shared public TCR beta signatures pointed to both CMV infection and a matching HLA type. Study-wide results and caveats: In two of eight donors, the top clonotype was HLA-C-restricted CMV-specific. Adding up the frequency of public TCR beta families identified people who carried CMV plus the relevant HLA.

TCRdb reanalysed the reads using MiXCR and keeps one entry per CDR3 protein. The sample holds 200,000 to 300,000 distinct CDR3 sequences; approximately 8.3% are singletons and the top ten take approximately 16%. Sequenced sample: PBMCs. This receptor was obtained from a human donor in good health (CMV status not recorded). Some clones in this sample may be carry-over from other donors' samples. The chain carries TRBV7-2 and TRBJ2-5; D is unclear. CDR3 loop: CASSGREARRETQYF. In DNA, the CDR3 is TGTGCCAGCAGCGGCCGCGAGGCTCGGCGGGAGACCCAGTACTTC.